This T cell receptor beta chain stems from a study of OX40 agonist ivuxolimab in advanced cancers. With V trimmed by 0 bases and J by 7 bases, 15 bases remained unmatched. The CDR3 consists of 20 residues. Germline values: CDR1 SGHDN, CDR2 FVKESK. Systemic immunosuppression or autoimmune disease history was grounds to exclude patients. The sampling schedule covered blood at baseline, cycle 4 day 1, and cycle 7 day 1. Profiled with immunoSEQ multiplex PCR; TCRdb holds only in-frame clones, not every one. The table records just over 95,000 clones, 90% of them present only once. The gene calls are TRBV14 and TRBJ2-1, with 13 bases that match TRBD2. The sequences come from CD4+ or CD8+ T cells sorted from blood, collected in a trial of the OX40 agonist ivuxolimab. The receptor was isolated from an adult with an advanced solid tumor such as melanoma, head and neck, liver or kidney cancer. Written as DNA, the CDR3 is TGTGCCAGCAGCCAAGATGTTCCACTAGCGGGAGGGCCGTGGCAAAATGAGCAGTTCTTC. Protein sequence: CASSQDVPLAGGPWQNEQFF.